These T cell receptor beta chains were read from a single sample in a study of CD8 T cells in ankylosing spondylitis. One entry per CDR3 protein, called by TCRdb with MiXCR from the 5' RACE reads. The sample has some 400,000 distinct CDR3 sequences, about 22% seen once. Input material: blood, either unsorted or a sorted T cell fraction (not recorded which). These receptor sequences come from a male donor with ankylosing spondylitis. Each CDR3 is given without its conserved first and last residue. Each record gives: J gene, V gene, CDR3 protein.

j_gene: TRBJ1-6; v_gene: TRBV20-1; CDR3aa: SATRDRVLRENSPLH
j_gene: TRBJ2-3; v_gene: TRBV11-2; CDR3aa: ASSLGAGLITDTQY
j_gene: TRBJ2-3; v_gene: TRBV29-1; CDR3aa: SVGPRGEEDTQY
j_gene: TRBJ2-3; v_gene: TRBV12-3/TRBV12-4; CDR3aa: ANHRIRKLGTDTQY
j_gene: TRBJ2-7; v_gene: TRBV6-1; CDR3aa: ASRSLRGTYEQY
j_gene: TRBJ2-5; v_gene: TRBV7-8; CDR3aa: ASSVTVQETQY
j_gene: TRBJ2-1; v_gene: TRBV12-3/TRBV12-4; CDR3aa: ASSLLLAGVDEQF
j_gene: TRBJ1-4; v_gene: TRBV5-1; CDR3aa: ASSFGGDEKLF
j_gene: TRBJ1-1; v_gene: TRBV27; CDR3aa: ASSLTIRGNTEAF
j_gene: TRBJ1-1; v_gene: TRBV4-3; CDR3aa: ASSQDYRTVNTEAF
j_gene: TRBJ2-3; v_gene: TRBV7-7; CDR3aa: ASSPLVTDTQY
j_gene: TRBJ2-3; v_gene: TRBV24-1; CDR3aa: ATSDPPLDTQY
j_gene: TRBJ1-2; v_gene: TRBV9; CDR3aa: ASSVNPGQGLFGYT
j_gene: TRBJ2-7; v_gene: TRBV5-1; CDR3aa: ASRDGLASPYEQY
j_gene: TRBJ2-5; v_gene: TRBV20-1; CDR3aa: SARDWEREESETQY
j_gene: TRBJ1-6; v_gene: TRBV6-4; CDR3aa: ASSDVANSPLH
j_gene: TRBJ2-5; v_gene: TRBV3-1; CDR3aa: ASSQQSILETQY
j_gene: TRBJ2-3; v_gene: TRBV6-5; CDR3aa: ASSYSGASTDTQY
j_gene: TRBJ1-5; v_gene: TRBV3-1; CDR3aa: ASSQGQGPQH
j_gene: TRBJ2-1; v_gene: TRBV25-1; CDR3aa: ASSVGRPSYNEQF
j_gene: TRBJ2-1; v_gene: TRBV20-1; CDR3aa: SAKQTWGEQF
j_gene: TRBJ2-1; v_gene: TRBV7-8; CDR3aa: ASSHGTSGPDTPYNEQF
j_gene: TRBJ2-1; v_gene: TRBV20-1; CDR3aa: SVFYGSSYNEQF
j_gene: TRBJ2-1; v_gene: TRBV24-1; CDR3aa: ATSELQGLLPNNEQF
j_gene: TRBJ2-2; v_gene: TRBV5-1; CDR3aa: ASSQGLAGGELF
j_gene: TRBJ2-3; v_gene: TRBV28; CDR3aa: AISLGLSMAGGTDTQY
j_gene: TRBJ1-2; v_gene: TRBV9; CDR3aa: ASSDPRGNYGYT
j_gene: TRBJ2-1; v_gene: TRBV20-1; CDR3aa: SARAPGGQNEQF
j_gene: TRBJ1-1; v_gene: TRBV5-5; CDR3aa: ASSLRQSMNTEAF
j_gene: TRBJ2-1; v_gene: TRBV6-5; CDR3aa: ASSTSGRADNEQF
j_gene: TRBJ1-1; v_gene: TRBV7-9; CDR3aa: ASSFTGSGAEAF
j_gene: TRBJ2-2; v_gene: TRBV29-1; CDR3aa: SAGPASGELF
j_gene: TRBJ1-6; v_gene: TRBV5-1; CDR3aa: ASRGDGLTNSPLH
j_gene: TRBJ1-6; v_gene: TRBV30; CDR3aa: AWEGGYDYNSPLH
j_gene: TRBJ1-1; v_gene: TRBV18; CDR3aa: ASSQDILNTEAF
j_gene: TRBJ2-5; v_gene: TRBV27; CDR3aa: ASSLWGGTSQQETQY
j_gene: TRBJ1-2; v_gene: TRBV5-1; CDR3aa: ASSSNTLNYGYT
j_gene: TRBJ2-2; v_gene: TRBV5-1; CDR3aa: ASSGGQAITGELF
j_gene: TRBJ2-7; v_gene: TRBV6-5; CDR3aa: ASSSTSPGQLYEQY
j_gene: TRBJ1-1; v_gene: TRBV20-1; CDR3aa: SARAGSGGVTEAF
j_gene: TRBJ2-7; v_gene: TRBV5-1; CDR3aa: ASSSEPGQVSYEQY
j_gene: TRBJ1-6; v_gene: TRBV5-1; CDR3aa: ASSLGYSPLH
j_gene: TRBJ1-6; v_gene: TRBV10-3; CDR3aa: AISEWGDSPLH
j_gene: TRBJ2-6; v_gene: TRBV18; CDR3aa: ASSPRSGANVLT
j_gene: TRBJ2-5; v_gene: TRBV5-1; CDR3aa: ASSIDGNAARQETQY
j_gene: TRBJ1-2; v_gene: TRBV4-2; CDR3aa: ASRREINYGYT
j_gene: TRBJ2-1; v_gene: TRBV9; CDR3aa: ASSLTYGSPSEQF
j_gene: TRBJ2-6; v_gene: TRBV3-1; CDR3aa: ASSQILGQGAPGANVLT
j_gene: TRBJ1-6; v_gene: TRBV5-1; CDR3aa: ASSLKLSGVIGSPLH
j_gene: TRBJ2-3; v_gene: TRBV21-1; CDR3aa: ASSTPGARDTQY
j_gene: TRBJ2-1; v_gene: TRBV5-1; CDR3aa: ASSLRLAGDGEQF
j_gene: TRBJ2-7; v_gene: TRBV7-9; CDR3aa: ASSTGGYEQY
j_gene: TRBJ1-3; v_gene: TRBV7-2; CDR3aa: AGGSTGGNTIY
j_gene: TRBJ2-1; v_gene: TRBV4-1; CDR3aa: ASSQAGAYNEQF
j_gene: TRBJ1-2; v_gene: TRBV29-1; CDR3aa: SVEGTPYGYT